This is a list of T cell receptor beta chains from one sample in a study of glioma-infiltrating T cells after dendritic cell vaccination. Using immunoSEQ multiplex PCR, the repertoire was profiled, and TCRdb retains in-frame clones only, with some absent. The data show some 70,000 clones, 65% to 90% seen once. Sequencing used blood, obtained before dendritic cell vaccination. These receptors were taken from a human donor with glioblastoma. Each CDR3 is given with its conserved first and last residue. A D gene is named only where the DNA matches it firmly. Only some rows state a clone size, as once, few, many or a class for expanded clones.

-	TRBV7-2	TRBJ1-1	-	CASSGTQGRTEAFF	TGTGCCAGCAGCGGAACACAGGGTCGGACTGAAGCTTTCTTT
-	TRBV4-2	TRBJ1-4	-	CASSPGGLNEKLFF	TGTGCCAGCAGCCCGGGGGGGCTTAATGAAAAACTGTTTTTT
-	TRBV9	TRBJ1-1	-	CASSVGVGDTEAFF	TGTGCCAGCAGCGTAGGGGTTGGAGACACTGAAGCTTTCTTT
-	TRBV9	TRBJ2-1	TRBD1	CASTSGQGNSYNEQFF	TGTGCCAGCACCTCCGGACAGGGAAACTCCTACAATGAGCAGTTCTTC
-	TRBV10-3	TRBJ1-2	-	CAILGQNGYGYTF	TGTGCCATCTTAGGACAGAACGGCTATGGCTACACCTTC
-	TRBV15	TRBJ2-3	TRBD2	CATSREFGRGVPDTQYF	TGTGCCACCAGCAGAGAGTTTGGGCGGGGGGTCCCAGATACGCAGTATTTT
-	TRBV6-5	TRBJ2-1	TRBD2	CASRPGTKWDEQFF	TGTGCCAGCAGACCCGGGACTAAGTGGGATGAGCAGTTCTTC
once	TRBV18	TRBJ1-4	TRBD1	CASSPGTGGSEKLFF	TGTGCCAGCTCACCTGGGACAGGGGGAAGCGAAAAACTGTTTTTT
-	TRBV5-1	TRBJ2-7	TRBD2	CASSPLTSVSYEQYF	TGCGCCAGCAGCCCGCTAACTAGCGTCTCCTACGAGCAGTACTTC
-	TRBV7-2	TRBJ1-2	TRBD1	CASSSWQGAEEYGYTF	TGTGCCAGCAGCTCTTGGCAGGGGGCAGAGGAGTATGGCTACACCTTC
once	TRBV7-8	TRBJ1-1	-	CASSLVQGAGEAFF	TGTGCCAGCAGCTTAGTGCAGGGAGCGGGTGAAGCTTTCTTT
-	TRBV7-9	TRBJ2-3	TRBD2	CASSLQRGTFTDTQYF	TGTGCCAGCAGCTTACAGCGGGGGACCTTCACAGATACGCAGTATTTT
few	TRBV5-1	TRBJ2-5	TRBD2	CASSPPGGQRGYQETQYF	TGCGCCAGCAGCCCCCCGGGTGGACAGCGGGGGTACCAAGAGACCCAGTACTTC
-	TRBV19	TRBJ1-2	TRBD1	CATSGGQRYGYTF	TGTGCCACCTCAGGGGGACAGAGGTATGGCTACACCTTC
-	TRBV7-9	TRBJ2-7	-	CASRTDSYEQYF	TGTGCCAGCAGAACAGACAGCTACGAGCAGTACTTC
-	TRBV11-1	TRBJ1-3	TRBD1	CASSADRISGNTIYF	TGTGCCAGCAGCGCGGACAGGATCTCTGGAAACACCATATATTTT